The clone carrying this TCR beta chain was recorded many times. The data stem from a study of Graves' ophthalmopathy and Graves' hyperthyroidism. Investigators amplified TCR beta CDR3 regions from RNA transcripts. An opening RT-PCR round employed HTBI primers and preceded a second-round multiplex PCR. TCRdb fed the multiplex PCR reads into MiXCR, producing one record per CDR3 protein. The table records 900,000 to 1,200,000 distinct CDR3 sequences, 35% to 45% of them present only once. Germline values: CDR1 DFQATT, CDR2 SNEGSKA (reference sequence). This CDR3 has 12 residues. The chain employs TRBV20-1 and TRBJ1-1; the match to TRBD1 covers 9 bases. The TCR comes from an adult man with Graves' hyperthyroidism. The sequenced sample was peripheral blood or thyroid tissue (not recorded which). CDR3 in amino acids: CTTGGARTEAFF. Written as DNA, the CDR3 is TGCACAACAGGGGGCGCGAGAACTGAAGCTTTCTTT.